Presented here are 19 T cell receptor beta chains from one specimen sequenced in a study of glioma-infiltrating T cells. The iRepertoire nested amplicon-rescue multiplex PCR amplified TCR alpha and beta CDR3s from RNA. TCRdb analysed the multiplex PCR reads with MiXCR anew, one entry per CDR3 protein. The sample comprises approximately 45,000 distinct CDR3 sequences, around 22% of which are singletons, and around 5.8% rests with the top ten. Sequencing used glioma tissue, nonneoplastic brain tissue, or PBMCs (not recorded which). These receptors all stem from a human donor with low-grade glioma or glioblastoma, undergoing nonglioma brain surgery, or in good health (not recorded which).

This clonotype was counted a few times. The V gene is TRBV12-3 or TRBV12-4, the J gene TRBJ2-7, with 9 positions matching TRBD2. The CDR3 contains 16 residues. V was pared by 6 bases and J by 3 bases, with 12 bases of the junction left unmatched. Written as DNA, the CDR3 is TGTGCCAGCAGCCCCCCAGCGGGGGGTACCAACTACGAGCAGTACTTC. It codes for CASSPPAGGTNYEQYF.

This clonotype showed up many times. The rearrangement links TRBV2 to TRBJ1-5; a weak D match, TRBD1 (6 bases). The V and J ends lost 6 bases and 0 bases respectively, with 12 bases between them. Germline CDR1 and CDR2: SNHLY and FYNNEI. This CDR3 is 15 amino acids long. This CDR3 reads CASSQQGHSNQPQHF. The CDR3 DNA reads TGTGCCAGCAGCCAACAGGGACATAGCAATCAGCCCCAGCATTTT.

This clonotype was observed at least ten times. The chain recombines TRBV28 with TRBJ1-1, with D uncertain. Germline-derived CDR1 and CDR2 are MDHEN and SYDVKM. The CDR3 length is 14 residues. Trimming took off 3 bases at V and 2 bases at J, with 10 bases between the two ends. The CDR3 is CASSFSGPNTEAFF. The DNA for the CDR3 is TGTGCCAGCAGTTTCAGTGGCCCCAACACTGAAGCTTTCTTT.

This clonotype was counted only a few times. The chain combines TRBV29-1 with TRBJ1-2, with TRBD1 matching over 7 bases. V shed 3 bases, J shed 3 bases, and the junction held 10 bases outside the gene matches. This CDR3 spans 15 amino acids. Germline CDR1 SQVTM, CDR2 ANQGSEA. The CDR3 DNA reads as TGCAGCGTTGAGGGCCTACAGGGGTACGACTATGGCTACACCTTC. Translation gives CSVEGLQGYDYGYTF. The full variable domain, rest sourced from reference TRBV29-1 and TRBJ1-2, is SAVISQKPSRDICQRGTSLTIQCQVDSQVTMMFWYRQQPGQSLTLIATANQGSEATYESGFVIDKFPISRPNLTFSTLTVSNMSPEDSSIYLCSVEGLQGYDYGYTFGSGTRLTVV.

In regard to this clonotype: A clone one base away is much larger, so this may be a read error. The genes are TRBV3-1 and TRBJ2-2; 8 positions match TRBD2. Per the germline V gene, CDR1 is LGHDT and CDR2 is YNNKEL (reference sequence). The CDR3 runs to 16 residues. CDR3 DNA sequence: TGTGCCAGCAGCCAAGTGGAACGGGGGGGCACCGGGGGGCTGTTTTTT. This sequence encodes CASSQVERGGTGGLFF.

This clonotype was counted a few times. J is TRBJ2-7 and V is TRBV12-3 or TRBV12-4, with 8 bases fitting TRBD1. V trimming: 2 bases; J trimming: 5 bases; junction bases outside the gene matches: 8. This CDR3 is 15 amino acids long. DNA of the CDR3: TGTGCCAGCAGTTTATCCGGGACAGGTCCCGACGAGCAGTACTTC. It yields the protein CASSLSGTGPDEQYF.

On this clonotype itself: The junction differs from germline at one of its ends, possibly a read error. This chain uses TRBV28 with TRBJ1-3, with 9 nucleotides matching TRBD1. Germline values: CDR1 MDHEN, CDR2 SYDVKM. The CDR3 consists of 15 residues. The CDR3 bases are TGTGCCGGCAGTTTATGGGACAGGGATGGAAACACGATATATTTT. The encoded protein is CAGSLWDRDGNTIYF.

About this clonotype: A much larger clone differs from this one at a single base, so this may be a read error. The chain employs TRBV19 and TRBJ2-7, with 9 bases aligning to TRBD1. The CDR3 runs to 13 residues. The germline CDR1 and CDR2 sequences are LNHDA and SQIVND (reference sequence). CDR3 sequence: CASSLDRGDEQYF. In DNA, the CDR3 is TGTGCCAGTAGTTTAGACAGGGGGGACGAGCAGTACTTC.

This clonotype was picked up a small number of times. The chain is built from TRBV3-1 and TRBJ2-1, with 10 bases aligning to TRBD2. CDR3 length: 19 residues. Germline V CDR1 and CDR2: LGHDT, YNNKEL (reference sequence). Unmatched junction bases numbered 8, after V lost 0 bases and J lost 0 bases. The CDR3 nucleotides read TGTGCCAGCAGCCAAGATATGGGGACTAGCGTCTACTCCTACAATGAGCAGTTCTTC. Translation: CASSQDMGTSVYSYNEQFF.

This clonotype was seen repeatedly, ten times or more. This sequence joins TRBV4-2 and TRBJ2-5, with D hard to call. This CDR3 has 12 residues. The germline CDR1 and CDR2 sequences are LGHNA and YNFKEQ. V lost 4 bases, J lost 1 base, and 4 bases lay in between. CDR3 amino acids: CASSRIQETQYF. Here the CDR3 DNA reads TGTGCCAGCAGCCGAATCCAAGAGACCCAGTACTTC.

This clonotype was picked up many times. The chain combines TRBV20-1 with TRBJ1-2; 11 positions match TRBD1. CDR1 is DFQATT and CDR2 is SNEGSKA in the germline V gene (reference sequence). This CDR3 has 14 residues. V lost 5 bases to trimming and J lost 5 bases; unmatched junction nucleotides: 7. The CDR3 coding sequence is TGCAGTGCTTCGAACCGGGACAGGGGGTATGGCTACACCTTC. Translation gives CSASNRDRGYGYTF.

As to this clonotype: A much larger clone differs by one base, so this may be a read error. The chain couples TRBV7-9 to TRBJ2-3; D perhaps matches TRBD2 (6 bases). The V end lost 5 bases, the J end lost 4 bases, and 16 bases lay between the germline ends. This CDR3 spans 15 amino acids. Per germline, CDR1 SEHNR and CDR2 FQNEAQ (reference sequence). CDR3 DNA: TGTGCCAGCAGCCCCGACAGAACGGGAGCAGATACGCAGTATTTT. Amino acid sequence: CASSPDRTGADTQYF.

This clonotype was counted ten times or more. The genes are TRBV28 and TRBJ1-5; a weak D match, TRBD1 (6 bases). V lost 3 bases, J lost 4 bases, and 10 bases lay in between. Germline-derived CDR1 and CDR2 are MDHEN and SYDVKM. CDR3 length: 14 amino acids. The CDR3, as DNA: TGTGCCAGCAGTTTTCAGGGGATAAATCAGCCCCAGCATTTT. The encoded protein is CASSFQGINQPQHF.

This chain joins TRBV29-1 and TRBJ1-4, with 9 nucleotides matching TRBD1. Germline values: CDR1 SQVTM, CDR2 ANQGSEA. The junction had 2 bases not matched to a gene; V was cut back by 0 bases and J by 6 bases. CDR3 length: 14 amino acids. CDR3 protein: CSVEERQGDEKLFF. CDR3 DNA sequence: TGCAGCGTTGAAGAGCGACAGGGGGATGAAAAACTGTTTTTT.

This clonotype came up many times. The rearrangement links TRBV27 to TRBJ2-7; D is perhaps TRBD1 (6 bases). The V gene lost 4 bases and the J gene lost 1 base, with 14 bases spanning the gap. CDR1 and CDR2 (germline): MNHEY, SMNVEV (reference sequence). The CDR3 length is 15 residues. CDR3 DNA: TGTGCCAGCAGTTCTCCGTTGAGGGGGTCCTACGAGCAGTACTTC. This sequence encodes CASSSPLRGSYEQYF.

By its share, this clonotype is medium-sized. The V gene is TRBV6-1, the J gene TRBJ1-1; 8 bases are a match to TRBD1. V shed 5 bases, J shed 5 bases, and the junction held 10 bases outside the gene matches. Germline V gene data show CDR1 as MNHNS and CDR2 as SASEGT. The CDR3 contains 15 residues. CDR3 DNA sequence: TGTGCCAGCAGTTTTTCAGGGGGCCGACGAACTGAAGCTTTCTTT. This sequence encodes CASSFSGGRRTEAFF.

This chain connects TRBV29-1 to TRBJ1-1; unclear D gene. The V and J ends lost 4 bases and 5 bases respectively, with 8 bases between them. The germline V gene has CDR1 SQVTM and CDR2 ANQGSEA. The CDR3 extends over 11 amino acids. CDR3 region: CSVVWGTEAFF. The CDR3 nucleotides are TGCAGCGTTGTATGGGGTACTGAAGCTTTCTTT.

At least ten counts were recorded for this clonotype. The chain employs TRBV18 and TRBJ1-2; the D is unclear. Germline lookup yields CDR1 KGHSH and CDR2 LQKENI. Trimming stripped 1 base from V and 1 base from J, with 7 bases between. The CDR3 extends over 14 amino acids. DNA for the CDR3: TGTGCCAGCTCACCACGGGAATTTAACTATGGCTACACCTTC. It translates to CASSPREFNYGYTF. Together with reference TRBV18 and TRBJ1-2, the CDR3 gives the full variable domain: NAGVMQNPRHLVRRRGQEARLRCSPMKGHSHVYWYRQLPEEGLKFMVYLQKENIIDESGMPKERFSAEFPKEGPSILRIQQVVRGDSAAYFCASSPREFNYGYTFGSGTRLTVV.

In regard to this clonotype: This may be a read error, as it is one base from a much larger clone. CDR3 DNA sequence: TGTGCCAGCAGGGGGGACTTAATATACAATGAGCAGTTCTTC. Encoded protein: CASRGDLIYNEQFF. This chain joins TRBV2 and TRBJ2-1; weak D call: TRBD2 (6 bases). V lost 6 bases, J lost 4 bases, and 13 bases lay in between. This CDR3 spans 14 amino acids. Germline values: CDR1 SNHLY, CDR2 FYNNEI.